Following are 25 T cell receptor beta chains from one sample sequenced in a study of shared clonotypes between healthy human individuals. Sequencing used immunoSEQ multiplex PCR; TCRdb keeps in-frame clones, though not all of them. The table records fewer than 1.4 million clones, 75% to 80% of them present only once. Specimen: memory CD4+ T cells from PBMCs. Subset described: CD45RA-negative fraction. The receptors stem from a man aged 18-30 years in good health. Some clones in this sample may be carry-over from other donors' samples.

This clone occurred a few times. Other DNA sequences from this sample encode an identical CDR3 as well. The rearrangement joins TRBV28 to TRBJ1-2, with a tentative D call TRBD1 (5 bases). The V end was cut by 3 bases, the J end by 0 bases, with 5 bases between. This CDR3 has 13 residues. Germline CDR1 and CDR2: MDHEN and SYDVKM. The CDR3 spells CASSLTANYGYTF. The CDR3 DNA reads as TGTGCCAGCAGTTTGACAGCTAACTATGGCTACACCTTC.

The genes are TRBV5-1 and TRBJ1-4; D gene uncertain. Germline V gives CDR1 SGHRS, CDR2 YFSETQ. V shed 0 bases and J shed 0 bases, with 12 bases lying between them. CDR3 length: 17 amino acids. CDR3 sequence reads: CASSLEVGLTTNEKLFF. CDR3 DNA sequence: TGCGCCAGCAGCTTGGAGGTGGGCTTAACAACTAATGAAAAACTGTTTTTT.

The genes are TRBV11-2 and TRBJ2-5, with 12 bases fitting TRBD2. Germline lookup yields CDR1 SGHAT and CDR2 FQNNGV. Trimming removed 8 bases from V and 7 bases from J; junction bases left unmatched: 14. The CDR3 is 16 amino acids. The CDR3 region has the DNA TGTGCCAGCGGCGAGACTAGCGGGAGTTCTGTAGGGACCCAGTACTTC. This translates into CASGETSGSSVGTQYF.

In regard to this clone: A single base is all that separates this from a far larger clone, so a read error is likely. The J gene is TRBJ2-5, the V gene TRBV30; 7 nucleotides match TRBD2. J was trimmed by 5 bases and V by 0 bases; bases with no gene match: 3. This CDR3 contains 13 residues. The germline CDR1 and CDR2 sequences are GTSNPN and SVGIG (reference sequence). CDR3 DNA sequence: TGTGCCTGGAGTGTAGTCGGGGGGGAGACCCAGTACTTC. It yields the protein CAWSVVGGETQYF.

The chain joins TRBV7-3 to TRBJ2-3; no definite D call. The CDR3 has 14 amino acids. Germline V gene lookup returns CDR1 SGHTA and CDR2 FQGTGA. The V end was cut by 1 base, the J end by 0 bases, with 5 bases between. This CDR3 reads CASSLIPSTDTQYF. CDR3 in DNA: TGTGCCAGCAGCTTAATTCCTAGCACAGATACGCAGTATTTT.

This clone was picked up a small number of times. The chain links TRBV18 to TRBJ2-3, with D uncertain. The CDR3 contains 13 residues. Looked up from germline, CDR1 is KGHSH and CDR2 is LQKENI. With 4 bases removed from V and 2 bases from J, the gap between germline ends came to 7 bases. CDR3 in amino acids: CASSQVNTDTQYF. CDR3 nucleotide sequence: TGTGCCAGCTCACAGGTCAACACAGATACGCAGTATTTT.

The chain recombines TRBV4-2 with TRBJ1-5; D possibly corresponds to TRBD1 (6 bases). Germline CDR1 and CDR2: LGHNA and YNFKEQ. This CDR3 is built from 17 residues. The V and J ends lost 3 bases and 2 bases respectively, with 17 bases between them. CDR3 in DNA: TGTGCCAGCAGCCAGCCTGCCGGGGGGGCCGGCAATCAGCCCCAGCATTTT. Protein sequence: CASSQPAGGAGNQPQHF.

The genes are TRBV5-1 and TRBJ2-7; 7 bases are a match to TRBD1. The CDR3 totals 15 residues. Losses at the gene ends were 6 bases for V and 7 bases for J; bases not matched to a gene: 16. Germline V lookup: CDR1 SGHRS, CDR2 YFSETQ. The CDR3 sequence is CASTLGPGQSEEQYF. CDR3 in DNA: TGCGCCAGCACTCTTGGGCCGGGACAGTCAGAAGAGCAGTACTTC.

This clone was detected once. The CDR3 DNA reads TGCGCCAGCAGCTTGGATAGAGGTGAGCAGTTCTTC. Its translation: CASSLDRGEQFF. The chain uses TRBV5-1 and TRBJ2-1; D gene unclear. Germline values: CDR1 SGHRS, CDR2 YFSETQ. This CDR3 spans 12 amino acids. With 0 bases removed from V and 9 bases from J, the gap between germline ends came to 7 bases.

DNA of the CDR3: TGCGCCAGCAGCCAAGCAGTCGGCGGAAACACCGGGGAGCTGTTTTTT. Translation: CASSQAVGGNTGELFF. V and J are TRBV4-1 and TRBJ2-2; D gene unclear. The CDR3 spans 16 residues. From germline, CDR1 is MGHRA and CDR2 YSYEKL. The V end was cut by 1 base, the J end by 2 bases, with 11 bases between.

This CDR3 reads CASSVDFGGSGEQYF. CDR3 coding DNA: TGTGCCAGCAGCGTAGATTTCGGAGGGTCGGGCGAGCAGTACTTC. The chain combines TRBV9 with TRBJ2-7; maybe TRBD2 (6 bases). V was shortened by 0 bases and J by 6 bases, with 16 bases between the two germline ends. Germline V gives CDR1 SGDLS, CDR2 YYNGEE. The CDR3 loop spans 15 amino acids.

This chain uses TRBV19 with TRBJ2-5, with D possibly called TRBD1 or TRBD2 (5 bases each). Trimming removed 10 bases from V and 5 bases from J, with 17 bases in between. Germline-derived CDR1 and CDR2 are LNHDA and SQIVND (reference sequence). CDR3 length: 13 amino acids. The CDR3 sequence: CATGRDPWETQYF. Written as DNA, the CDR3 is TGTGCCACGGGTAGGGACCCTTGGGAGACCCAGTACTTC.

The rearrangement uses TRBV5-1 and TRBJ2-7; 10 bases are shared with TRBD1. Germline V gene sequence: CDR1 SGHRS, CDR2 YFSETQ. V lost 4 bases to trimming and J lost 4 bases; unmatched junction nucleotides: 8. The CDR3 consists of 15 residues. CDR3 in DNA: TGCGCCAGCAGCATATCCGGGACAGGGGAGTACGAGCAGTACTTC. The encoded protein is CASSISGTGEYEQYF.

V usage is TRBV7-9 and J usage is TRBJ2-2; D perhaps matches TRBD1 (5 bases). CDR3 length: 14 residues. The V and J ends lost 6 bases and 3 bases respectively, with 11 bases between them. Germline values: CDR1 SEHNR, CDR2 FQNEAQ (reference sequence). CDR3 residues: CASRRTRDTGELFF. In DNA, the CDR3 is TGTGCCAGCAGACGGACAAGGGACACCGGGGAGCTGTTTTTT.

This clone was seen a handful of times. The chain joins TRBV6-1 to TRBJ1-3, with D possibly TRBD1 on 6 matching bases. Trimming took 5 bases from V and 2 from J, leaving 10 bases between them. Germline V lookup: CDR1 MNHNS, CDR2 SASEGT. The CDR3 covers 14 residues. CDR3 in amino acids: CASSHRDTGNTIYF. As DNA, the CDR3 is TGTGCCAGCAGTCACCGGGACACTGGAAACACCATATATTTT.

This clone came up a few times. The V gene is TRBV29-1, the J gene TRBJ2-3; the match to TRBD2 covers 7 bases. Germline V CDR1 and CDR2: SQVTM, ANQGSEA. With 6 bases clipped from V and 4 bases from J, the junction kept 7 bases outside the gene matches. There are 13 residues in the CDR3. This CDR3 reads CSVNRLASDTQYF. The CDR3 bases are TGCAGCGTCAACCGACTAGCATCAGATACGCAGTATTTT.

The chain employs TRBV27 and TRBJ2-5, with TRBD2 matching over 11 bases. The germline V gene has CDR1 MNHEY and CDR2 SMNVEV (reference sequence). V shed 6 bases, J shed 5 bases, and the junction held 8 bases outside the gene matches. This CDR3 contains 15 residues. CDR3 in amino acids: CASSVTSGSWETQYF. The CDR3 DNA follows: TGTGCCAGCAGCGTAACTAGCGGGAGTTGGGAGACCCAGTACTTC.

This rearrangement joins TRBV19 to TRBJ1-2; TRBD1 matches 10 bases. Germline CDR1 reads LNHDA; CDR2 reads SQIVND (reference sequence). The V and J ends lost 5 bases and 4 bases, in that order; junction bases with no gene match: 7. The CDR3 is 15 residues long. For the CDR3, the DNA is TGTGCCAGTAGTGTCCGGGACAGGGGATTCTATGGCTACACCTTC. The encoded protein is CASSVRDRGFYGYTF. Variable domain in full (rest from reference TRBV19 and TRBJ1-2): DGGITQSPKYLFRKEGQNVTLSCEQNLNHDAMYWYRQDPGQGLRLIYYSQIVNDFQKGDIAEGYSVSREKKESFPLTVTSAQKNPTAFYLCASSVRDRGFYGYTFGSGTRLTVV.

CDR3 residues: CASSGGQDSYNEQFF. The CDR3 nucleotides read TGTGCCAGCAGCGGGGGACAGGACTCCTACAATGAGCAGTTCTTC. This sequence joins TRBV9 and TRBJ2-1; 8 bases agree with TRBD1. The ends lost 3 bases at V and 0 bases at J; junction bases unmatched: 2. The CDR3 runs 15 residues. Germline assignment: CDR1 SGDLS and CDR2 YYNGEE.

The CDR3 loop reads CASSVQGINQPQHF. CDR3 DNA sequence: TGTGCCAGCAGTGTCCAAGGAATCAATCAGCCCCAGCATTTT. The chain uses TRBV6-6 and TRBJ1-5; unclear D gene. CDR3 length: 14 residues. Per the germline V gene, CDR1 is MNHNY and CDR2 is SVGAGI (reference sequence). Trimming removed 5 bases at V and 3 bases at J, with 11 bases between.

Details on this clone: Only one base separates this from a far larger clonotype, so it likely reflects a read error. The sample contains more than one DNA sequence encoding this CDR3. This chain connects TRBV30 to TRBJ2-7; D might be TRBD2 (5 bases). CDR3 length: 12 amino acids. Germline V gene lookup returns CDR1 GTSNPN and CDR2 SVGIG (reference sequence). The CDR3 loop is CAWSVPDYEQYF. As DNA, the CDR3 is TGTGCCTGGAGTGTACCCGACTACGAGCAGTACTTT.

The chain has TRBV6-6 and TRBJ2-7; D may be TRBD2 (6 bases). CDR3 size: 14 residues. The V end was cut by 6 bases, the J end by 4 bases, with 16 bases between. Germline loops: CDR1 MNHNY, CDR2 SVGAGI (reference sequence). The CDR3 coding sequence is TGTGCCAGCAGGACCGGGAATAGCGGTTACGAGCAGTACTTC. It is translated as CASRTGNSGYEQYF.

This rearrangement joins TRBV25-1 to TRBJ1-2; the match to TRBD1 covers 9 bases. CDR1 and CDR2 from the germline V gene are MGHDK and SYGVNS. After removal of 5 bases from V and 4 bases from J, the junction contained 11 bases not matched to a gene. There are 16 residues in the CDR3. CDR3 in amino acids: CASSSGTGSGTYGYTF. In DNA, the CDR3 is TGTGCCAGCAGTTCCGGGACAGGGTCGGGGACCTATGGCTACACCTTC.

The CDR3 reads CASSQPSRDRGRRGYTF. The CDR3, as DNA: TGTGCCAGCAGCCAGCCGTCCCGGGACAGGGGGCGGCGGGGCTACACCTTC. V is TRBV5-4 and J is TRBJ1-2; TRBD1 matches 12 bases. The CDR3 has 17 amino acids. The V and J ends lost 4 bases and 8 bases, in that order; junction bases with no gene match: 15. Germline V gives CDR1 SGHNT, CDR2 YYREEE (reference sequence).

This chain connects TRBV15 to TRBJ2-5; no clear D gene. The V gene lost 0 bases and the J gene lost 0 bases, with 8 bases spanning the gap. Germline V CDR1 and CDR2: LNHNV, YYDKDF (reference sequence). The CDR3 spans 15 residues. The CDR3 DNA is TGTGCCACCAGCAGAGAGGCTTCGTACCAAGAGACCCAGTACTTC. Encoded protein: CATSREASYQETQYF.